The sequence of this TCR beta chain was determined in a study of regulatory T cells in long-lasting Graves disease. Combining iRepertoire HTBI primers with Arm-PCR of CDR3 regions, the authors built TCR beta libraries. In the source study's methods: Throughout the samples, researchers identified fewer than 80 TRBV and approximately 14 TRBJ segments. TCRdb reprocessed the multiplex PCR reads via MiXCR and lists one record per CDR3 protein. The V and J calls follow TCRdb's processing rather than the paper's. The data hold some 460,000 distinct CDR3 sequences, with around 15% observed a single time. This clonotype was seen at least ten times. Its antigen is not known. Time point in this sample: newly diagnosed GD, antithyroid drugs for less than 3 months. From RNA extracted from PBMCs, the TCR library was made. Overall study results and limits: Persistent cases favored TRBV28, TRBJ1-2 and TRBJ2-5.

V was pared by 10 bases and J by 12 bases, with 12 bases of the junction left unmatched. Per the germline V gene, CDR1 is MDHEN and CDR2 is SYDVKM. The CDR3 loop spans 14 amino acids. The sample was also reused in another study, on T cells in Graves' hyperthyroidism and ophthalmopathy.

V and J are TRBV28 and TRBJ2-1, with 13 positions matching TRBD2. This receptor was identified in a man aged 35-49 years with Graves disease. The input for sequencing was peripheral blood mononuclear cells (PBMCs), taken at new diagnosis, from a patient treated with antithyroid drugs. DNA of the CDR3: TGTGCCACCACAAAACTAGCGGGAGGGTCCGGGCAGTTCTTC. Translation: CATTKLAGGSGQFF.